This T cell receptor beta chain was retrieved from a study of T-cell reconstitution after alpha-beta-depleted transplantation in children. Regarding the study as a whole: Certain patients had high TCRbeta diversity at day 60, and it came from recipient T cells and thymic progenitors that survived. A year post-transplant, T-cell counts and diversity derived mostly from newly produced T cells. Several hundred expanded graft clones reportedly supplied alpha-beta T cells about two months after transplant.

This clonotype turned up a few times. Its target is not known. The length of the CDR3 is 20 residues. With 1 base removed from V and 4 bases from J, the gap between germline ends came to 28 bases. Germline assignment: CDR1 SGHAT and CDR2 FQNNGV. TCRbeta library preparation incorporated unique molecular identifiers. From the PCR reads, TCRdb called clonotypes with MiXCR, one entry per CDR3 protein. The sample carries more than 500,000 distinct CDR3 sequences, approximately 10% recorded once. This chain links TRBV11-2 with TRBJ1-1; perhaps TRBD1 as D (5 bases). This TCR was recovered from a female patient aged 2-15 years who had a stem cell transplant for aplastic anemia, so the T cells may come from the graft donor. The starting material was PBMCs, mostly from graft donor cells, obtained 180 days after TCRalphabeta/CD19-depleted stem cell transplant. As DNA, the CDR3 is TGTGCCAGCAGCTTAGTCTGGATGGGACTCAAGGGGCTGCCTGGCACTGAAGCTTTCTTT. It specifies CASSLVWMGLKGLPGTEAFF.